This T cell receptor (beta chain) was found in a study of PD-L1 blockade in urothelial cancer. The wider study: Males with bladder-origin urothelial cancer constituted about 90% of the roughly 30 patients. Across blood samples, T cells had a median count of 141,255.

The method was immunoSEQ multiplex PCR; TCRdb's version includes in-frame clones alone and lacks a portion of them. This sample has fewer than 95,000 clones; roughly 84% occur once, and the top ten carry more than 2%. V shed 6 bases, J shed 7 bases, and the junction held 7 bases outside the gene matches. This CDR3 has 13 residues. From germline, CDR1 is ENHRY and CDR2 SYGVKD. Time point in this sample: pretreatment peripheral blood. The origin of this receptor is a man in his fifties or sixties with urothelial cancer. The sequencing here drew on PBMCs, taken around atezolizumab (anti-PD-L1) treatment. The gene calls are TRBV10-3 and TRBJ1-2; 8 nucleotides match TRBD1. The CDR3 coding sequence is TGTGCCATCAGCGGACAGGGCTTAAGTGGCTACACCTTC. Translating gives CAISGQGLSGYTF.